Detailed here is one TCR beta chain. Its antigen is as yet unknown. At collection, donors were nominally healthy, but unrecorded immune exposures were probable. The primer mix had 60 Vbeta and 13 Jbeta primers. Here immunoSEQ multiplex PCR was the method, and the copy in TCRdb shows in-frame clones only, minus some. The sample records about 130,000 clones, about 84% being singletons. The CDR3 sequence is 13 residues long. Germline V gene sequence: CDR1 SGHAT, CDR2 FQNNGV. Trimming cost V 5 bases and J 6 bases; bases outside gene matches: 2. The entry originates in a study of cytomegalovirus exposure and HLA in healthy donors. Notes on the study in general: Later analysis showed most CMV-associated TCR beta chains appearing HLA-restricted.

This receptor was obtained from a boy younger than 18 in good health and CMV-seronegative. The sequenced material came from PBMCs. The chain is built from TRBV11-2 and TRBJ1-5; 9 nucleotides agree with TRBD1. The DNA of the CDR3 is TGTGCCAGCAGCGTGGACAGGGGTCAGCCCCAGCATTTT. It codes for CASSVDRGQPQHF.